One T cell receptor (beta chain) is described in this entry. The germline CDR1 and CDR2 sequences are LGHNA and YSLEER. The V segment lost 4 bases and the J segment 4 bases; nucleotides outside the gene matches: 7. The CDR3 is 16 residues long. The data were obtained in a study of Ad26.COV2.S vaccination and SARS-CoV-2 variants. Looking at the study overall: Intramuscular Ad26.COV2.S doses were given once or twice, 56 days apart.

Data came from immunoSEQ multiplex PCR; TCRdb stores just in-frame clones and leaves some out. This sample yields around 320,000 clones, of which around 90% are seen a single time; around 3.6% belongs to the top ten. Stated treatment: roughly 18 received Ad26.COV2.S at low or high dose, single or two shots; about 5 received placebo; per-sample allocation not given. Sampling was performed 63 days after the first vaccine or placebo injection. The genes are TRBV4-3 and TRBJ1-2, with 12 bases aligning to TRBD1. Sequencing was performed on peripheral blood, taken in a trial of Ad26.COV2.S vaccine versus placebo. The clonotype was recovered from a person between 18 and 60 years old who received the Ad26.COV2.S COVID-19 vaccine or a placebo. The CDR3 DNA reads TGCGCCAGCAGCCCCGGGACAGGGGGCGCAGGCTATGGCTACACCTTC. Translated: CASSPGTGGAGYGYTF.